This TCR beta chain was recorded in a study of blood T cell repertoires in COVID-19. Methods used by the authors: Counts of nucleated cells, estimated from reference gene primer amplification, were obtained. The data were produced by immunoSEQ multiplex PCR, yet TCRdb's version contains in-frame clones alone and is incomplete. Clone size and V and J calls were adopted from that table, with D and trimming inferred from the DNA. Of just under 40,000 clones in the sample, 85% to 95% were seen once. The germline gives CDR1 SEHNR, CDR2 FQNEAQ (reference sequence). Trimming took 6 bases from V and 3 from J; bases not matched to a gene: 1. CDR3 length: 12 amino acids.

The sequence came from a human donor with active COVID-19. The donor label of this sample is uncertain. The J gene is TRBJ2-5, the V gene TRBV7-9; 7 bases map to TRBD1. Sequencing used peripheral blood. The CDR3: CASSTGEETQYF. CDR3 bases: TGTGCCAGCAGTACAGGGGAAGAGACCCAGTACTTC.